A single sample gave rise to the 21 T cell receptor beta chains below, sequenced in a study of T cell changes during pregnancy in multiple sclerosis. The table came from immunoSEQ multiplex PCR; TCRdb's copy has only in-frame clones and leaves some out. The table includes around 60,000 clones, roughly nine tenths detected once. The sequenced sample was CD4+ T cells from peripheral blood mononuclear cells, obtained after pregnancy. The receptors here all came from a female donor in good health, enrolled as a control in a pregnancy study.

The V and J genes are TRBV12-5 and TRBJ1-1, with unresolved D. The CDR3 consists of 14 residues. Trimming pared 1 base from V and 7 bases from J, leaving 13 bases between. In germline, CDR1 is LGHNT, CDR2 FRNRAP. The CDR3 DNA follows: TGTGCTAGTGGTTTGGGGGCCCAAACTCTTGAAGCTTTCTTT. Amino acids: CASGLGAQTLEAFF.

The chain joins TRBV15 to TRBJ2-2, with 10 bases matching TRBD1. Germline V gene data show CDR1 as LNHNV and CDR2 as YYDKDF (reference sequence). The CDR3 has 17 residues. V gave up 0 bases and J gave up 3 bases; unmatched junction bases: 4. DNA for the CDR3: TGTGCCACCAGCAGAGAACTCGGGACAGGGGACACCGGGGAGCTGTTTTTT. Amino acid sequence: CATSRELGTGDTGELFF.

This clone was seen a single time. This chain links TRBV19 with TRBJ1-5; 8 bases map to TRBD1. This CDR3 has 16 amino acids. CDR1 LNHDA and CDR2 SQIVND come from the germline V gene (reference sequence). V gave up 6 bases and J gave up 6 bases; unmatched junction bases: 13. In DNA, the CDR3 is TGTGCCAGTAGGAGCCCGGACAGGGATGTTGGTCAGCCCCAGCATTTT. Protein sequence: CASRSPDRDVGQPQHF.

The rearrangement joins TRBV10-3 to TRBJ2-5, with D tentatively TRBD2 (6 bases). CDR3 length: 13 residues. V dropped 6 bases and J dropped 4 bases, with 12 bases sitting between them. CDR1 and CDR2 from the germline V gene are ENHRY and SYGVKD. CDR3 in DNA: TGTGCCATCAGACGGGACTTATTAGAGACCCAGTACTTC. Protein: CAIRRDLLETQYF.

The chain carries TRBV4-3 and TRBJ1-3, with TRBD1 identical over 10 bases. The junction had 4 bases not matched to a gene; V was cut back by 4 bases and J by 4 bases. This CDR3 has 15 residues. From germline, CDR1 is LGHNA and CDR2 YSLEER. The CDR3 is CASSLRQGAGNTIYF. CDR3 DNA sequence: TGCGCCAGCAGCCTTAGACAGGGGGCCGGAAACACCATATATTTT.

This clone was counted between two and nine times. This chain connects TRBV4-2 to TRBJ1-2; 7 bases are shared with TRBD1. CDR1 and CDR2 from the germline V gene are LGHNA and YNFKEQ. The CDR3 is made up of 15 amino acids. V was pared by 4 bases and J by 2 bases, with 7 bases of the junction left unmatched. CDR3 sequence: CASSPRQGSNYGYTF. CDR3 sequence (DNA): TGTGCCAGCAGCCCACGACAGGGTAGCAACTATGGCTACACCTTC.

This clone was detected only once. This chain links TRBV25-1 with TRBJ2-3; D perhaps matches TRBD2 (6 bases). The CDR3 length is 16 residues. V was trimmed by 6 bases and J by 2 bases, leaving 18 bases between them. The germline CDR1 and CDR2 sequences are MGHDK and SYGVNS. CDR3: CASRGVGGRITDTQYF. The CDR3 coding sequence is TGTGCCAGCAGGGGGGTGGGGGGACGGATCACAGATACGCAGTATTTT.

The chain joins TRBV15 to TRBJ2-7; D is uncertain. This CDR3 region has 14 residues. Germline V lookup: CDR1 LNHNV, CDR2 YYDKDF (reference sequence). The V gene lost 0 bases and the J gene lost 1 base, with 7 bases spanning the gap. This chain's CDR3 is CATSREPTSYEQYF. CDR3 nucleotides: TGTGCCACCAGCAGAGAACCGACTTCCTACGAGCAGTACTTC.

The J gene is TRBJ1-5, the V gene TRBV9; D gene uncertain. Per the germline V gene, CDR1 is SGDLS and CDR2 is YYNGEE. V gave up 4 bases and J gave up 2 bases, with 10 bases separating them. The CDR3 spans 14 residues. DNA for the CDR3: TGTGCCAGCAGCTCCCGCGTGGGCAATCAGCCCCAGCATTTT. Protein sequence: CASSSRVGNQPQHF.

The V gene is TRBV4-2, the J gene TRBJ2-5, with 11 bases lining up with TRBD1. CDR1 and CDR2 from the germline V gene are LGHNA and YNFKEQ. V lost 4 bases to trimming and J lost 5 bases; unmatched junction nucleotides: 9. The CDR3 has 16 amino acids. The CDR3 is CASSLRGQGAGETQYF. In nucleotides, the CDR3 is TGTGCCAGCAGCCTGAGAGGACAGGGGGCCGGGGAGACCCAGTACTTC.

This sequence joins TRBV25-1 and TRBJ1-4; 9 bases agree with TRBD1. CDR1 and CDR2 (germline): MGHDK, SYGVNS. V shed 6 bases, J shed 8 bases, and the junction held 10 bases outside the gene matches. This CDR3 has 15 residues. The CDR3 DNA sequence: TGTGCCAGCAGCAAGACAGGGGGTTCAGAAGAAAAACTGTTTTTT. Protein product: CASSKTGGSEEKLFF.

The chain has TRBV11-2 and TRBJ1-1; D is ambiguous. The ends were cut back, 1 base at V and 3 bases at J, with 6 bases in the middle. This CDR3 has 13 amino acids. CDR1 and CDR2 (germline): SGHAT, FQNNGV. The CDR3, as DNA: TGTGCCAGCAGCTTAGCCCGAGACACTGAAGCTTTCTTT. Protein product: CASSLARDTEAFF.

This clone was observed a single time. The rearrangement links TRBV5-6 to TRBJ2-2, with 9 bases that match TRBD2. The J segment lost 2 bases and the V segment lost 4 bases, leaving 6 bases of the junction unmatched. CDR3 length: 16 residues. Germline V gene sequence: CDR1 SGHDT, CDR2 YYEEEE. In DNA form, the CDR3 reads TGTGCCAGCAGCCCGTTGACTAGCGGAAACACCGGGGAGCTGTTTTTT. Protein sequence: CASSPLTSGNTGELFF. Using reference TRBV5-6 and TRBJ2-2 for the parts outside the CDR3, the full variable domain is DAGVTQSPTHLIKTRGQQVTLRCSPKSGHDTVSWYQQALGQGPQFIFQYYEEEERQRGNFPDRFSGHQFPNYSSELNVNALLLGDSALYLCASSPLTSGNTGELFFGEGSRLTVL.

V usage is TRBV5-1 and J usage is TRBJ1-1; 9 bases align to TRBD1. The ends lost 4 bases at V and 10 bases at J; junction bases unmatched: 11. Germline-derived CDR1 and CDR2 are SGHRS and YFSETQ. This CDR3 has 14 amino acids. CDR3 amino acids: CASSTGQGGFVAFF. DNA for the CDR3: TGCGCCAGCAGCACGGGACAGGGAGGATTCGTAGCTTTCTTT.

This sequence joins TRBV9 and TRBJ2-2; tentatively, D is TRBD1 (5 bases). There are 14 residues in the CDR3. Trimming removed 7 bases at V and 2 bases at J, with 12 bases between. The germline V gene has CDR1 SGDLS and CDR2 YYNGEE. CDR3 amino acids: CASERQTNTGELFF. CDR3 coding DNA: TGTGCCAGCGAACGACAGACCAACACCGGGGAGCTGTTTTTT. The variable domain in full, with the rest retrieved from reference TRBV9 and TRBJ2-2, is DSGVTQTPKHLITATGQRVTLRCSPRSGDLSVYWYQQSLDQGLQFLIQYYNGEERAKGNILERFSAQQFPDLHSELNLSSLELGDSALYFCASERQTNTGELFFGEGSRLTVL.

This clone was detected once. This chain joins TRBV5-1 and TRBJ1-4; 10 bases map to TRBD1. Germline-derived CDR1 and CDR2 are SGHRS and YFSETQ. V shed 3 bases, J shed 1 base, and the junction held 6 bases outside the gene matches. This CDR3 is 17 amino acids long. The CDR3 coding sequence is TGCGCCAGCAGCTCCTCCGGGACAGGGGTAACTAATGAAAAACTGTTTTTT. Its protein is CASSSSGTGVTNEKLFF.

J is TRBJ1-3 and V is TRBV7-2, with TRBD1 as a possible D gene (5 bases). Between the trimmed V and J ends, which lost 1 base and 4 bases, there was a span of 11 bases. Germline V gene lookup returns CDR1 SGHTA and CDR2 FQGNSA. CDR3 length equals 15 residues. The CDR3: CASSLGRVSGNTIYF. CDR3 coding DNA: TGTGCCAGCAGCTTAGGCAGGGTATCGGGAAACACCATATATTTT.

The genes are TRBV2 and TRBJ1-2, with TRBD1 identical over 9 bases. V trimming: 8 bases; J trimming: 4 bases; junction bases outside the gene matches: 5. This CDR3 has 13 amino acids. The germline V gene encodes CDR1 SNHLY and CDR2 FYNNEI. The CDR3 sequence is CASFDRGSYGYTF. The CDR3, as DNA: TGTGCCAGCTTTGACAGGGGGTCCTATGGCTACACCTTC.

The gene calls are TRBV7-8 and TRBJ1-5; 11 bases line up with TRBD1. CDR1 is SGHVS, CDR2 FQNEAQ, per germline. This CDR3 spans 15 amino acids. With V trimmed by 4 bases and J by 7 bases, 6 bases remained unmatched. The CDR3 DNA sequence: TGTGCCAGCAGCTCCGGACAGGGGGCAGGGCAGCCCCAGCATTTT. Protein sequence: CASSSGQGAGQPQHF.

J is TRBJ1-2 and V is TRBV6-5; D unresolved. The CDR3 sequence is 13 residues long. CDR1 and CDR2 (germline): MNHEY, SVGAGI. The V end lost 6 bases, the J end lost 2 bases, and 10 bases lay between the germline ends. The CDR3 DNA sequence: TGTGCCAGCAGCCGAACAGAAAACTATGGCTACACCTTC. Translated: CASSRTENYGYTF.

The chain is built from TRBV11-2 and TRBJ2-2; 8 nucleotides line up with TRBD1. V dropped 5 bases and J dropped 4; count of bases not matched to a gene: 9. The germline CDR1 and CDR2 sequences are SGHAT and FQNNGV. The CDR3 contains 16 residues. The CDR3 spells CASSPRQGPVTGELFF. Written as DNA, the CDR3 is TGTGCCAGCAGCCCACGACAGGGGCCGGTCACCGGGGAGCTGTTTTTT.